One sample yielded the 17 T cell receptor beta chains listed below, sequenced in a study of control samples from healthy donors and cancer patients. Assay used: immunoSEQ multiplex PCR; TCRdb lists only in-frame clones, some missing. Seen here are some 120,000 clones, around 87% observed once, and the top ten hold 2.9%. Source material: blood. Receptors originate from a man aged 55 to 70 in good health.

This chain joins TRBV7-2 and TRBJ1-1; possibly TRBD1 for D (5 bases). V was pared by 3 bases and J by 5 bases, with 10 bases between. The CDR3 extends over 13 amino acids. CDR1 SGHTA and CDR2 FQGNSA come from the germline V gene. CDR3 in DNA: TGTGCCAGCAGCTTTGGGGCAGGGACTGAAGCTTTCTTT. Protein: CASSFGAGTEAFF.

The DNA for the CDR3 is TGCGCCAGCAGCCAAGATCTGGGGGACCTCACCTTC. Translating gives CASSQDLGDLTF. The chain joins TRBV4-3 to TRBJ1-2, with D possibly being TRBD1 (5 bases). The ends were cut back, 0 bases at V and 13 bases at J, with 12 bases in the middle. The CDR3 is made up of 12 amino acids. Germline values: CDR1 LGHNA, CDR2 YSLEER.

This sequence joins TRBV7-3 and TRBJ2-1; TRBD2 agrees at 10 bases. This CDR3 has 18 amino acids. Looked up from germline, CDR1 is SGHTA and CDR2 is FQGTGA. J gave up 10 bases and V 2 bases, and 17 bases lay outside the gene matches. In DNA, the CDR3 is TGTGCCAGCAGCTTAGCGAGATCGGTGGGGCTAGCGGGGGAAGAGCAGTTCTTC. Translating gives CASSLARSVGLAGEEQFF.

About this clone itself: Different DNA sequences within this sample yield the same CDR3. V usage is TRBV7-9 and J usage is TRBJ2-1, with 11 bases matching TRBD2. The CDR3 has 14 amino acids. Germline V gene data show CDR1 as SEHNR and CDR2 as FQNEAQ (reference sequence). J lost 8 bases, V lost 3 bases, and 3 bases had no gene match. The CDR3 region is CASSFSGGVDEQFF. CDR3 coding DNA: TGTGCCAGCAGCTTTAGCGGGGGGGTCGATGAGCAGTTCTTC.

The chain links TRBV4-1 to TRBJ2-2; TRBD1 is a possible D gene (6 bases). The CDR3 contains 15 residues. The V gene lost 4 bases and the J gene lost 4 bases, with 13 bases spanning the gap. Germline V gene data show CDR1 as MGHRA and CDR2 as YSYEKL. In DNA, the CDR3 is TGCGCCAGCAGCCGCCGGACAGAGAGCACCGGGGAGCTGTTTTTT. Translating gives CASSRRTESTGELFF.

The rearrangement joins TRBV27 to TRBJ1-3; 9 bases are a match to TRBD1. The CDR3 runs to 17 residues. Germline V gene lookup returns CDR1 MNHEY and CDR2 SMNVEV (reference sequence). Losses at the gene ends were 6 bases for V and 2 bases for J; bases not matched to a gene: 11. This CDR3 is CASSPGTGPLAGNTIYF. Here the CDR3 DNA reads TGTGCCAGCAGCCCCGGGACAGGGCCGCTCGCTGGAAACACCATATATTTT.

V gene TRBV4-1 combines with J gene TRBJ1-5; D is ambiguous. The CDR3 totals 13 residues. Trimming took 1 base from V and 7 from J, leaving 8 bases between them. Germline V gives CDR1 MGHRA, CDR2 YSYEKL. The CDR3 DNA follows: TGCGCCAGCAGCCAAGGGTGGTTGCAGCCCCAGCATTTT. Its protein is CASSQGWLQPQHF.

The CDR3 region has the DNA TGTGCCAGCTCACCATGGGCGAACACCGGGGAGCTGTTTTTT. It is translated as CASSPWANTGELFF. The genes are TRBV18 and TRBJ2-2, with D hard to call. Germline V gives CDR1 KGHSH, CDR2 LQKENI. CDR3 size: 14 residues. Trimming cost V 2 bases and J 0 bases, with 4 bases left between them. Variable domain in full (rest from reference TRBV18 and TRBJ2-2): NAGVMQNPRHLVRRRGQEARLRCSPMKGHSHVYWYRQLPEEGLKFMVYLQKENIIDESGMPKERFSAEFPKEGPSILRIQQVVRGDSAAYFCASSPWANTGELFFGEGSRLTVL.

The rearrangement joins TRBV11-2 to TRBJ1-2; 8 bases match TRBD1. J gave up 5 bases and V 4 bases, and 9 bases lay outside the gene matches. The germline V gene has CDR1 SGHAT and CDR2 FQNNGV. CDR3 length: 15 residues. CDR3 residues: CASSWGSGGTYGYTF. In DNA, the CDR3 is TGTGCCAGCAGCTGGGGATCAGGGGGCACTTATGGCTACACCTTC.

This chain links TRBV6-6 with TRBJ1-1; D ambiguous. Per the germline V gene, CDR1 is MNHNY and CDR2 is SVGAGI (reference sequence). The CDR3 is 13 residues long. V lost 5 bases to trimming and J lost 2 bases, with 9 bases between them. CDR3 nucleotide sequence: TGTGCCAGCAGTATGATAGTAAACACTGAAGCTTTCTTT. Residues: CASSMIVNTEAFF.

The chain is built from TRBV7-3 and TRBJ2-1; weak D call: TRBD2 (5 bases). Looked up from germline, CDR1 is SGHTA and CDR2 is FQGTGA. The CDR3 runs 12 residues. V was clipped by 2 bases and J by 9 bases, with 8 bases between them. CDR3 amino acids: CASSLGLAEQFF. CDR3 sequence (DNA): TGTGCCAGCAGCTTAGGACTGGCTGAGCAGTTCTTC.

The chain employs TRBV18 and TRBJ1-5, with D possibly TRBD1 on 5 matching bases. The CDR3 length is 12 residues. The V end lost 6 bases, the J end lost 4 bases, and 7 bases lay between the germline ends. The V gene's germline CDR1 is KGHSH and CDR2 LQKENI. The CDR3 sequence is CASSEGNQPQHF. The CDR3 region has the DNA TGTGCCAGCTCGGAGGGGAATCAGCCCCAGCATTTT.

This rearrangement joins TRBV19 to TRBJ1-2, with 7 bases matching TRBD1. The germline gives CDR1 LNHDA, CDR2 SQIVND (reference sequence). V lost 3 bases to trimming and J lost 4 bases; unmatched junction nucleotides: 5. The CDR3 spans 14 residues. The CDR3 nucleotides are TGTGCCAGTAGTATGAACAGGGGTGTCTATGGCTACACCTTC. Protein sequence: CASSMNRGVYGYTF.

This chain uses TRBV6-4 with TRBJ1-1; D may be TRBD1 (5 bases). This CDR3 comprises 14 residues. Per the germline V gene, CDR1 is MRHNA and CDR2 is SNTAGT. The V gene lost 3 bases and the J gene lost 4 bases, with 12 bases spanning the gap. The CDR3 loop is CASSEQGVRTEAFF. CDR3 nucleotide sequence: TGTGCCAGCAGTGAGCAGGGTGTCCGCACTGAAGCTTTCTTT.

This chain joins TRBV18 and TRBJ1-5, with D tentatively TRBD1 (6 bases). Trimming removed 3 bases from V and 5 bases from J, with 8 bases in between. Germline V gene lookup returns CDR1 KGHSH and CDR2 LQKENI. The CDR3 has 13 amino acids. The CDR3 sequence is CASSPTGYQPQHF. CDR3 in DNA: TGTGCCAGCTCACCGACAGGCTATCAGCCCCAGCATTTT.

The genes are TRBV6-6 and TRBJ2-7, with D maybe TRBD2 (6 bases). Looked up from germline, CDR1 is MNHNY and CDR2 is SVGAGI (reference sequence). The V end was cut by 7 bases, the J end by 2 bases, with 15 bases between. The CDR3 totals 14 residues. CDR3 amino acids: CASTHMSGAYEQYF. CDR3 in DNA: TGTGCCAGCACCCATATGTCGGGGGCCTACGAGCAGTACTTC.

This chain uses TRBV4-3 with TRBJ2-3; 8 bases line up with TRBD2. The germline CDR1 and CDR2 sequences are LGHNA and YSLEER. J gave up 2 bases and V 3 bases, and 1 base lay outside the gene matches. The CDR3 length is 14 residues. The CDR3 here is CASSHGLATDTQYF. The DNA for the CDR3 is TGCGCCAGCAGCCACGGACTAGCCACAGATACGCAGTATTTT.